This TCR beta chain was recovered during a study of blood T cell repertoires in COVID-19. Sequenced by immunoSEQ multiplex PCR; TCRdb stores in-frame clones only, minus some. Seen here are tens of thousands of clones, approximately 78% observed once, and the top ten hold around 13%. Sequenced sample: peripheral blood. This sequence originates from a human donor in a cohort sampled during active COVID-19.

Here the CDR3 reads CASSSDREGTNQPQHF. In DNA, the CDR3 is TGTGCCAGTTCCTCCGACAGAGAGGGGACAAATCAGCCCCAGCATTTT. The chain carries TRBV6-6 and TRBJ1-5; tentatively, D is TRBD1 (6 bases). CDR3 size: 16 residues. Trimming removed 9 bases at V and 4 bases at J, with 22 bases between. Per germline, CDR1 MNHNY and CDR2 SVGAGI (reference sequence).